This is a list of T cell receptor beta chains from one sample in a study of beta chain features in type 1 diabetes. Assay: immunoSEQ multiplex PCR; the TCRdb copy retains only in-frame clones and omits some. The sample records over 700,000 clones, about 17% being singletons. The sample taken for sequencing was naive CD4+ T cells from blood. The source is a woman between 18 and 30 years old in good health. CDR3s include the opening cysteine and the closing phenylalanine or tryptophan. D genes are given only for firm matches. A row's size may be missing; if present it is once, few, many or a size class.

j_gene: TRBJ1-2; v_gene: TRBV4-2; d_gene: NA; abundance: few; CDR3nt: TGTGCCAGCAGCCAACAGAACTATGGCTACACCTTC; CDR3aa: CASSQQNYGYTF
j_gene: TRBJ2-2; v_gene: TRBV5-6; d_gene: TRBD1; abundance: few; CDR3nt: TGTGCCAGCAGCCCGACAGGGTCCGCCACCGGGGAGCTGTTTTTT; CDR3aa: CASSPTGSATGELFF
j_gene: TRBJ2-1; v_gene: TRBV28; d_gene: NA; abundance: NA; CDR3nt: TGTGCCAGCAGTTTTTTTCTAGGTGAGCAGTTCTTC; CDR3aa: CASSFFLGEQFF
j_gene: TRBJ2-6; v_gene: TRBV7-3; d_gene: NA; abundance: few; CDR3nt: TGTGCCAGCAGCCCCCTGGAGGGGCTGCCTGGGGCCAACGTCCTGACTTTC; CDR3aa: CASSPLEGLPGANVLTF
j_gene: TRBJ2-2; v_gene: TRBV10-3; d_gene: TRBD2; abundance: NA; CDR3nt: TGTGCCACTCTTTTAGACAGAGGCGGGAGTGTTAACACCGGGGAGCTGTTTTTT; CDR3aa: CATLLDRGGSVNTGELFF
j_gene: TRBJ2-1; v_gene: TRBV7-9; d_gene: TRBD2; abundance: NA; CDR3nt: TGTGCCAGCAGCCCCGTTACTAGCGGGAGGGGTGAGCAGTTCTTC; CDR3aa: CASSPVTSGRGEQFF
j_gene: TRBJ2-1; v_gene: TRBV4-3; d_gene: TRBD1; abundance: few; CDR3nt: TGCGCCAGCAGCCAAGCCTTGGACAGGGCCGGGTACAATGAGCAGTTCTTC; CDR3aa: CASSQALDRAGYNEQFF
j_gene: TRBJ2-1; v_gene: TRBV6-5; d_gene: TRBD1; abundance: NA; CDR3nt: TGTGCCAGCAGTTACTCGATCACAGGGGGGAATGAGCAGTTCTTC; CDR3aa: CASSYSITGGNEQFF
j_gene: TRBJ2-5; v_gene: TRBV18; d_gene: NA; abundance: NA; CDR3nt: TGTGCCAGCTCCTCCCAAGAGACCCAGTACTTC; CDR3aa: CASSSQETQYF
j_gene: TRBJ2-1; v_gene: TRBV7-2; d_gene: NA; abundance: few; CDR3nt: TGTGCCAGCAGCATCCGGGACACCTCCTACAATGAGCAGTTCTTC; CDR3aa: CASSIRDTSYNEQFF
j_gene: TRBJ2-7; v_gene: TRBV19; d_gene: NA; abundance: few; CDR3nt: TGTGCCAGTCGTCCGGCTAAAAGCTCCTACGAGCAGTACTTC; CDR3aa: CASRPAKSSYEQYF
j_gene: TRBJ2-4; v_gene: TRBV7-8; d_gene: TRBD2; abundance: NA; CDR3nt: TGTGCCAGCAGCTTAGGGCTCGGGACTAGCGGAAACATTCAGTACTTC; CDR3aa: CASSLGLGTSGNIQYF
j_gene: TRBJ1-1; v_gene: TRBV7-2; d_gene: NA; abundance: few; CDR3nt: TGTGCCAGCAGCTCTTATCGGAGGGACAAAGAAGCTTTCTTT; CDR3aa: CASSSYRRDKEAFF
j_gene: TRBJ2-7; v_gene: TRBV20-1; d_gene: NA; abundance: NA; CDR3nt: TGCAGTGCCAGAAACTCCTACGAGCAGTACTTC; CDR3aa: CSARNSYEQYF
j_gene: TRBJ1-5; v_gene: TRBV6-1; d_gene: NA; abundance: few; CDR3nt: TGTGCCAGCAGTGATACGGCCAGCGGGGGCAATCAGCCCCAGCATTTT; CDR3aa: CASSDTASGGNQPQHF
j_gene: TRBJ1-2; v_gene: TRBV4-1; d_gene: NA; abundance: NA; CDR3nt: TGCGCCAGCAGCCAAGAACCAGGGTATGGCTACACCTTC; CDR3aa: CASSQEPGYGYTF
j_gene: TRBJ2-7; v_gene: TRBV29-1; d_gene: NA; abundance: NA; CDR3nt: TGCAGCGTAGAGTCGGGACACCTCCTTAACGAGCAGTACTTC; CDR3aa: CSVESGHLLNEQYF
j_gene: TRBJ1-1; v_gene: TRBV5-4; d_gene: NA; abundance: NA; CDR3nt: TGTGCCAGCAGCTTGCGGGGTGGGACCCTGAACACTGAAGCTTTCTTT; CDR3aa: CASSLRGGTLNTEAFF